A selection of T cell receptor beta chains follows, all from one sample in a study of CD8 T cells in Susac syndrome. TCRdb ran MiXCR on the immunoSEQ multiplex PCR reads and lists one entry per CDR3 protein. The data show around 200,000 distinct CDR3 sequences, 85% to 95% seen once. The sequenced sample consisted of CD4+ T cells from PBMCs. The receptors come from a human donor in good health. Both conserved end residues are part of each CDR3. D genes are given only for firm matches. Where a row states a size, it is once, few, many or the class of an expanded clone; other rows omit it.

j_call | d_call | clone_size | v_call | cdr3_aa | cdr3_nt
TRBJ2-1 | - | - | TRBV12-3/TRBV12-4 | CASSPPGEAYNEQFF | TGTGCCAGCAGTCCCCCAGGGGAAGCCTACAATGAGCAGTTCTTC
TRBJ2-3 | TRBD1 | - | TRBV4-3 | CASSQTGDADTQYF | TGCGCCAGCAGCCAGACAGGGGACGCAGATACGCAGTATTTT
TRBJ1-5 | TRBD1 | - | TRBV7-9 | CASSLGGGKGQPQHF | TGTGCCAGCAGCTTAGGAGGGGGCAAGGGGCAGCCCCAGCATTTT
TRBJ2-7 | TRBD2 | - | TRBV20-1 | CSAARRTSYTYEQYF | TGCAGTGCTGCCCGTCGGACTAGCTACACCTACGAGCAGTACTTC
TRBJ2-1 | - | - | TRBV12-3/TRBV12-4 | CATGEGDEQFF | TGTGCTACAGGGGAGGGCGATGAGCAGTTCTTC
TRBJ2-6 | TRBD1 | once | TRBV27 | CASGDRAGANVLTF | TGTGCCAGCGGAGACAGGGCTGGGGCCAACGTCCTGACTTTC
TRBJ2-2 | - | - | TRBV7-2 | CASSDPWERNTGELFF | TGTGCCAGCAGCGACCCGTGGGAGAGGAACACCGGGGAGCTGTTTTTT
TRBJ1-1 | - | once | TRBV30 | CAWILPLHGTEAFF | TGTGCCTGGATTTTACCTTTACATGGCACTGAAGCTTTCTTT
TRBJ1-5 | - | - | TRBV4-3 | CASSRVAGQPQHF | TGCGCCAGCAGCCGTGTCGCTGGCCAGCCCCAGCATTTT
TRBJ2-1 | - | - | TRBV29-1 | CSVEEGNSYNEQFF | TGCAGCGTTGAAGAGGGGAACTCCTACAATGAGCAGTTCTTC